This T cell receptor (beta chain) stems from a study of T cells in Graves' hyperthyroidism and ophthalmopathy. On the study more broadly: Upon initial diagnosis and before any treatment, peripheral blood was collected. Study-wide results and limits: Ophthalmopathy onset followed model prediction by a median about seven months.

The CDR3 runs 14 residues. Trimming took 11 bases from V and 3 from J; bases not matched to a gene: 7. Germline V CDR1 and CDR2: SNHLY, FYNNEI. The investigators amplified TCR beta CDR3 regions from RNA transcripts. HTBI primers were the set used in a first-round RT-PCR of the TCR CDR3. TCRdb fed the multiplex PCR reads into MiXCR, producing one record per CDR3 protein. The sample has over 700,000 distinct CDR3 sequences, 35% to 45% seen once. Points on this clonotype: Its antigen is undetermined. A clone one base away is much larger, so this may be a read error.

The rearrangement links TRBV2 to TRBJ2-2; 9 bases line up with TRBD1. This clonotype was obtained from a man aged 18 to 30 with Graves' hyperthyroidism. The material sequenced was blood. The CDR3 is CAGKDRGDTGELFF. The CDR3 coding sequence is TGTGCCGGCAAGGACAGGGGAGACACCGGGGAGCTGTTTTTT.